The 26 T cell receptor beta chains below all came from one sample that was sequenced in a study of blood T cell repertoires in COVID-19. Produced via immunoSEQ multiplex PCR; TCRdb's table is partial and in-frame only. The sample lists a few hundred thousand clones, around nine tenths occurring once. The sequenced material came from PBMCs or T cells enriched from blood (not recorded which). All receptors derive from a woman aged 45-65 years who had recovered from COVID-19.

The CDR3 reads CASRRGSNTEAFF. The CDR3, as DNA: TGTGCCAGCAGGCGGGGGTCGAACACTGAAGCTTTCTTT. The chain uses TRBV11-2 and TRBJ1-1; D perhaps matches TRBD1 (5 bases). V lost 6 bases and J 1 base, leaving 9 bases between the germline ends. Germline V gene sequence: CDR1 SGHAT, CDR2 FQNNGV. This CDR3 comprises 13 residues.

This clone was seen a handful of times. The genes are TRBV19 and TRBJ1-3; possibly TRBD1 for D (6 bases). The germline V and J ends were trimmed by 6 bases and 11 bases, with 17 bases remaining between them. The CDR3 totals 13 residues. The germline gives CDR1 LNHDA, CDR2 SQIVND (reference sequence). The CDR3 protein is CASSPQRDRPIYF. DNA for the CDR3: TGTGCCAGTAGCCCCCAGCGTGACAGGCCCATATATTTT.

Of note for this clone: In the same sample, other DNA sequences code for this CDR3. J is TRBJ2-5 and V is TRBV5-1; no definite D call. Germline V gene data show CDR1 as SGHRS and CDR2 as YFSETQ. This CDR3 is 12 amino acids long. Trimming stripped 5 bases from V and 2 bases from J, with 7 bases between. The CDR3 region is CASSFSQETQYF. The CDR3 DNA reads as TGCGCCAGCAGTTTTAGTCAAGAGACCCAGTACTTC.

The chain links TRBV5-4 to TRBJ2-7, with a possible D match to TRBD1 (5 bases). Germline V gene sequence: CDR1 SGHNT, CDR2 YYREEE (reference sequence). The ends were cut back, 4 bases at V and 3 bases at J, with 20 bases in the middle. The CDR3 contains 16 residues. The CDR3 nucleotides are TGTGCCAGCAGCCCACGCAACCCGACAGCTAACTACGAGCAGTACTTC. This encodes CASSPRNPTANYEQYF. The whole variable domain, filled in from reference TRBV5-4 and TRBJ2-7, reads ETGVTQSPTHLIKTRGQQVTLRCSSQSGHNTVSWYQQALGQGPQFIFQYYREEENGRGNFPPRFSGLQFPNYSSELNVNALELDDSALYLCASSPRNPTANYEQYFGPGTRLTVT.

The rearrangement joins TRBV19 to TRBJ1-5, with no clear D. The V gene's germline CDR1 is LNHDA and CDR2 SQIVND (reference sequence). Trimming shortened V by 3 bases and J by 2 bases, and 11 bases separated the two germline ends. The CDR3 runs to 15 residues. The CDR3, as DNA: TGTGCCAGTAGTATGTGGGGAGGTGGCAATCAGCCCCAGCATTTT. Residues: CASSMWGGGNQPQHF.

This clone was observed at least ten times. The chain has TRBV6-5 and TRBJ1-1, with D possibly matching TRBD1 (6 bases). Germline V gene lookup returns CDR1 MNHEY and CDR2 SVGAGI. CDR3 length: 15 amino acids. Between the trimmed V and J ends, which lost 6 bases and 4 bases, there was a span of 18 bases. CDR3 loop: CASSQGGERVTEAFF. In nucleotides, the CDR3 is TGTGCCAGCAGCCAAGGGGGAGAGAGAGTCACTGAAGCTTTCTTT.

The CDR3, as DNA: TGTGCCAGCAGCCCACTAAATCTAGCGGGCTTAAACACCGGGGAGCTGTTTTTT. As protein: CASSPLNLAGLNTGELFF. This chain connects TRBV7-6 to TRBJ2-2, with 8 bases that match TRBD2. CDR3 length: 18 amino acids. CDR1 is SGHVS, CDR2 FNYEAQ, per germline. V was clipped by 5 bases and J by 2 bases; unmatched bases: 13.

The chain employs TRBV11-2 and TRBJ2-7; 10 bases map to TRBD1. The germline V gene encodes CDR1 SGHAT and CDR2 FQNNGV. J lost 6 bases, V lost 6 bases, and 11 bases had no gene match. The CDR3 runs to 15 residues. Written as DNA, the CDR3 is TGTGCCAGCAGAAGCAGGGACAGGGGTTTAGGCGAGCAGTACTTC. Its translation is CASRSRDRGLGEQYF.

The chain employs TRBV7-9 and TRBJ1-1; 12 bases are shared with TRBD1. The CDR3 has 15 residues. V was pared by 1 base and J by 7 bases, with 4 bases of the junction left unmatched. Germline CDR1 and CDR2: SEHNR and FQNEAQ (reference sequence). The CDR3, as DNA: TGTGCCAGCAGCTTAGTGGGACAGGGGGCCGTTGAAGCTTTCTTT. It is translated as CASSLVGQGAVEAFF.

This clone was seen at least ten times. This chain uses TRBV15 with TRBJ2-2; D may be TRBD2 (5 bases). The germline gives CDR1 LNHNV, CDR2 YYDKDF (reference sequence). This CDR3 is built from 18 residues. Trimming took 0 bases from V and 0 from J, leaving 14 bases between them. The CDR3 here is CATSRDRTLPSNTGELFF. The CDR3 coding sequence is TGTGCCACCAGCAGAGATAGGACTCTACCCTCGAACACCGGGGAGCTGTTTTTT.

The chain links TRBV5-1 to TRBJ1-2; D is undetermined. This CDR3 contains 13 residues. Germline assignment: CDR1 SGHRS and CDR2 YFSETQ. V lost 1 base and J lost 2, with 6 bases in between. The CDR3 sequence is CASSLTANYGYTF. Here the CDR3 DNA reads TGCGCCAGCAGCTTGACAGCAAACTATGGCTACACCTTC.

Of note for this clone: The sample contains more than one DNA sequence encoding this CDR3. This chain joins TRBV4-1 and TRBJ1-2; D perhaps matches TRBD1 (5 bases). The CDR3 sequence is 13 residues long. V lost 0 bases and J lost 4, with 6 bases in between. Germline CDR1 MGHRA, CDR2 YSYEKL. In nucleotides, the CDR3 is TGCGCCAGCAGCCAAGATAGGGGCTATGGCTACACCTTC. Translating gives CASSQDRGYGYTF.

The rearrangement joins TRBV4-3 to TRBJ2-1; 7 bases fit TRBD1. The J segment lost 4 bases and the V segment lost 4 bases, leaving 7 bases of the junction unmatched. Germline V CDR1 and CDR2: LGHNA, YSLEER. CDR3 length: 15 residues. CDR3 region: CASSPGQDGYNEQFF. The CDR3 region has the DNA TGCGCCAGCAGCCCCGGACAGGACGGTTACAATGAGCAGTTCTTC.

The V call is TRBV6-5, the J call TRBJ1-1; 7 nucleotides agree with TRBD1. The CDR3 loop spans 14 amino acids. The J segment lost 0 bases and the V segment lost 4 bases, leaving 2 bases of the junction unmatched. Germline V lookup: CDR1 MNHEY, CDR2 SVGAGI. CDR3 amino acids: CASSSTGLNTEAFF. CDR3 nucleotides: TGTGCCAGCAGTTCGACAGGGTTGAACACTGAAGCTTTCTTT.

This clone was observed a handful of times. The rearrangement links TRBV6-5 to TRBJ1-5; D not certain. Germline V gives CDR1 MNHEY, CDR2 SVGAGI. This CDR3 is built from 15 residues. Trimming took off 4 bases at V and 0 bases at J, with 10 bases between the two ends. CDR3 residues: CASSFDTSSNQPQHF. CDR3 DNA: TGTGCCAGCAGTTTCGACACCTCTAGCAATCAGCCCCAGCATTTT.

The chain joins TRBV5-1 to TRBJ2-7; 10 positions match TRBD1. Germline V gene sequence: CDR1 SGHRS, CDR2 YFSETQ. There are 20 residues in the CDR3. V shed 3 bases and J 4 bases; nucleotides not matched to a gene: 22. The CDR3 DNA reads as TGCGCCAGCAGCTGGATGGGCCCCGGGACAGGGGCTGCTGGTATTTACGAGCAGTACTTC. It specifies CASSWMGPGTGAAGIYEQYF.

The V gene is TRBV7-9, the J gene TRBJ1-2; D call uncertain. The CDR3 spans 13 residues. The V end was cut by 3 bases, the J end by 6 bases, with 11 bases between. The germline V gene has CDR1 SEHNR and CDR2 FQNEAQ (reference sequence). The CDR3 nucleotides read TGTGCCAGCAGCTTGGGAGCAGCGGATGGCTACACCTTC. Translating it yields CASSLGAADGYTF.

This clone was recorded only once. V is TRBV7-8 and J is TRBJ1-2, with 9 positions matching TRBD1. The germline V gene has CDR1 SGHVS and CDR2 FQNEAQ. V dropped 6 bases and J dropped 6; count of bases not matched to a gene: 8. The CDR3 consists of 14 residues. The CDR3 spells CASRARDREDGYTF. The DNA for the CDR3 is TGTGCCAGCAGGGCTCGGGACAGGGAGGATGGCTACACCTTC.

This chain links TRBV4-3 with TRBJ2-1; 7 bases fit TRBD1. This CDR3 has 15 amino acids. Germline loops: CDR1 LGHNA, CDR2 YSLEER. The J segment lost 0 bases and the V segment lost 5 bases, leaving 4 bases of the junction unmatched. The CDR3 loop reads CASSKDRSSYNEQFF. The CDR3, as DNA: TGCGCCAGCAGCAAGGACAGGAGCTCCTACAATGAGCAGTTCTTC.

The rearrangement uses TRBV5-1 and TRBJ1-1; TRBD1 aligns across 10 bases. The CDR3 is made up of 13 amino acids. CDR1 is SGHRS and CDR2 is YFSETQ in the germline V gene. Losses at the gene ends were 0 bases for V and 8 bases for J; bases not matched to a gene: 1. The CDR3 region has the DNA TGCGCCAGCAGCTTGGAGGGACAGGGGGAAGCTTTCTTT. It translates to CASSLEGQGEAFF. The whole variable domain, remainder taken from reference TRBV5-1 and TRBJ1-1, is KAGVTQTPRYLIKTRGQQVTLSCSPISGHRSVSWYQQTPGQGLQFLFEYFSETQRNKGNFPGRFSGRQFSNSRSEMNVSTLELGDSALYLCASSLEGQGEAFFGQGTRLTVV.

The V and J genes are TRBV2 and TRBJ1-1; D uncertain. Germline CDR1 and CDR2: SNHLY and FYNNEI. The CDR3 runs to 15 residues. Trimming took off 3 bases at V and 5 bases at J, with 16 bases between the two ends. The CDR3 sequence: CASSDQRVGVTEAFF. The CDR3 DNA reads as TGTGCCAGCAGTGACCAGAGGGTGGGTGTAACTGAAGCTTTCTTT.

The chain employs TRBV3-1 (or the pseudogene TRBV3-2) and TRBJ2-7; maybe TRBD1 (6 bases). CDR3 size: 15 residues. Germline V gene lookup returns CDR1 LGHDT and CDR2 YNNKEL (reference sequence). Trimming removed 6 bases at V and 3 bases at J, with 18 bases between. As DNA, the CDR3 is TGTGCCAGCAGACCCCCTCTGACAGGCCACTACGAGCAGTACTTC. As protein: CASRPPLTGHYEQYF.

The J gene is TRBJ2-5, the V gene TRBV5-6; 9 bases agree with TRBD2. The length of the CDR3 is 15 residues. The germline CDR1 and CDR2 sequences are SGHDT and YYEEEE. The V segment lost 4 bases and the J segment 5 bases; nucleotides outside the gene matches: 9. The CDR3 DNA is TGTGCCAGCAGCCCCGGGGTAGCGGGGGATGAGACCCAGTACTTC. Its translation: CASSPGVAGDETQYF.

The chain employs TRBV5-6 and TRBJ2-7; 10 positions match TRBD2. This CDR3 is 14 amino acids long. The V gene end was trimmed by 5 bases and the J gene end by 7 bases; junction bases not matched to a gene: 9. From germline, CDR1 is SGHDT and CDR2 YYEEEE. The CDR3 region is CASSSSGGSREQYF. The DNA for the CDR3 is TGTGCCAGCAGTTCTAGCGGGGGCTCACGGGAGCAGTACTTC.

V gene TRBV2 combines with J gene TRBJ1-2; D gene unclear. Between the trimmed V and J ends, which lost 6 bases and 8 bases, there was a span of 16 bases. Per germline, CDR1 SNHLY and CDR2 FYNNEI. This CDR3 region has 13 residues. CDR3 amino acids: CASRADLPGGYTF. CDR3 coding DNA: TGTGCCAGCAGGGCTGACCTCCCGGGGGGCTACACCTTC.

The chain joins TRBV5-1 to TRBJ2-5; possible D gene TRBD1, 6 bases. Trimming shortened V by 2 bases and J by 5 bases, and 13 bases separated the two germline ends. The CDR3 totals 14 residues. Germline CDR1 is SGHRS and CDR2 is YFSETQ. The CDR3 loop reads CASSFNRAAETQYF. CDR3 DNA: TGCGCCAGCAGCTTTAACAGGGCAGCGGAGACCCAGTACTTC.